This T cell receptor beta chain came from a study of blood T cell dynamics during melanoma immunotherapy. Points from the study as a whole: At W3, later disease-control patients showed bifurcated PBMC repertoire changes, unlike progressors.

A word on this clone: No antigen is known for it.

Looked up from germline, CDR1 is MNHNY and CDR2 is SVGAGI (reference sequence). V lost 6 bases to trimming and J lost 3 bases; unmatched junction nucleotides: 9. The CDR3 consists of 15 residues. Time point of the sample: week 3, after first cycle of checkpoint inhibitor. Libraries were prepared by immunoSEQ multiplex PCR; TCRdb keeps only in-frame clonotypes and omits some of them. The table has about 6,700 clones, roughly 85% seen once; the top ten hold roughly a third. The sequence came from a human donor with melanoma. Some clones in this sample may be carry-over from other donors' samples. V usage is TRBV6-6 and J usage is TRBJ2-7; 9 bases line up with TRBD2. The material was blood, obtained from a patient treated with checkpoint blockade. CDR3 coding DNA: TGTGCCAGCAGGGAGCTAGCGGGGAACGGCTACGAGCAGTACTTC. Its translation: CASRELAGNGYEQYF.